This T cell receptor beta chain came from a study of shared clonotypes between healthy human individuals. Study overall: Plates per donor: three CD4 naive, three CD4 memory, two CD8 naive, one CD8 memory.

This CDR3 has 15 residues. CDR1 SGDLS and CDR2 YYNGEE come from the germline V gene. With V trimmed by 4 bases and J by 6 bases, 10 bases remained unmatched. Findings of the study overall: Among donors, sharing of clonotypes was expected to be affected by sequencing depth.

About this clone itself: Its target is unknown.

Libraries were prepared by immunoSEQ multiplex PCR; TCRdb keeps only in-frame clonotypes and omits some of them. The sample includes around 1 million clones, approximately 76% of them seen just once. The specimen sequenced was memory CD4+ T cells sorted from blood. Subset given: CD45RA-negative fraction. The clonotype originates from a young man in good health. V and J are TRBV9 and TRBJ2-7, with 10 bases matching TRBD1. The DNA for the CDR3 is TGTGCCAGCAGCAGAGGTGGACAGGGGGTAAGCGAGCAGTACTTC. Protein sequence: CASSRGGQGVSEQYF.